Reported below is one T cell receptor beta chain. Its matching antigen is unknown. Clones were read by immunoSEQ multiplex PCR, and TCRdb kept only the in-frame ones, dropping some. The sample yields 75,000 to 95,000 clones, roughly 90% seen once. Autoimmune disease history or systemic immunosuppression led to patients being barred. CDR3 length equals 15 residues. Germline V gene lookup returns CDR1 MNHNS and CDR2 SASEGT. V was pared by 2 bases and J by 3 bases, with 5 bases of the junction left unmatched. The data originate from a study of OX40 agonist ivuxolimab in advanced cancers. Findings and caveats of the study: Compared with CD4+, CD8+ T cells on average had more expanded clones. Some patients who did not respond also had low normalized T-cell clonal expansion.

Sequenced material: CD4+ or CD8+ T cells sorted from blood, taken in a trial of the OX40 agonist ivuxolimab. The rearrangement uses TRBV6-1 and TRBJ1-1; TRBD1 matches at 8 bases. The receptor's source is an adult with an advanced solid tumor such as melanoma, head and neck, liver or kidney cancer. The CDR3 DNA sequence: TGTGCCAGCAGTGAATTCCCGACAGGGGACACTGAAGCTTTCTTT. Amino acids: CASSEFPTGDTEAFF.